This T cell receptor beta chain was identified during a study of blood T cells in healthy people across ages. As for the study in general: For every two T cells, template switching captured about one barcoded beta molecule. General observations from the study: Samples with more naive T cells showed higher observed beta diversity. What prevented conclusive comparison of naive and antigen-experienced cells was that PBMCs were unsorted.

The length of the CDR3 is 16 residues. Germline values: CDR1 SQVTM, CDR2 ANQGSEA. Regarding this clonotype: No antigen is known for it.

Next came a second PCR, run for about 6 to 11 cycles, which used a sample-barcoded 5' primer along with a J-beta primer mix. Via MiXCR, TCRdb re-called the 5' RACE reads, giving one row per CDR3 protein. The sample holds about 670,000 distinct CDR3 sequences, 52% seen once. This receptor was identified in a woman older than 75 in good health. This sequence joins TRBV29-1 and TRBJ2-1; D is possibly TRBD2 (6 bases). The J call may not be correct, given that the DNA end is closer to TRBJ2-7. Sequencing was done on a sample of blood. CDR3 nucleotides: TGCAGCGTTGTTAGGCTTGGCGGGACTGGCTACAATGAGCAGTACTTC. The encoded protein is CSVVRLGGTGYNEQYF.